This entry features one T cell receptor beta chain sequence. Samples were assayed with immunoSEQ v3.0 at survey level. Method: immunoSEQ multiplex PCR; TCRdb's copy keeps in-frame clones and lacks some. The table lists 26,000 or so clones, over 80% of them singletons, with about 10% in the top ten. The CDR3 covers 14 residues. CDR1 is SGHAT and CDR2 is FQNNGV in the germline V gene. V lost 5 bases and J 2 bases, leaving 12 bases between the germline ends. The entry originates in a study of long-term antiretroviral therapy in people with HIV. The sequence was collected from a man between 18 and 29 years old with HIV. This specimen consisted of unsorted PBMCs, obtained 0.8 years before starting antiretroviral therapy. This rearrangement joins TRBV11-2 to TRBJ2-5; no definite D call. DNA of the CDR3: TGTGCCAGCAGCACAACCTCAGGACAAGAGACCCAGTACTTC. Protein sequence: CASSTTSGQETQYF.